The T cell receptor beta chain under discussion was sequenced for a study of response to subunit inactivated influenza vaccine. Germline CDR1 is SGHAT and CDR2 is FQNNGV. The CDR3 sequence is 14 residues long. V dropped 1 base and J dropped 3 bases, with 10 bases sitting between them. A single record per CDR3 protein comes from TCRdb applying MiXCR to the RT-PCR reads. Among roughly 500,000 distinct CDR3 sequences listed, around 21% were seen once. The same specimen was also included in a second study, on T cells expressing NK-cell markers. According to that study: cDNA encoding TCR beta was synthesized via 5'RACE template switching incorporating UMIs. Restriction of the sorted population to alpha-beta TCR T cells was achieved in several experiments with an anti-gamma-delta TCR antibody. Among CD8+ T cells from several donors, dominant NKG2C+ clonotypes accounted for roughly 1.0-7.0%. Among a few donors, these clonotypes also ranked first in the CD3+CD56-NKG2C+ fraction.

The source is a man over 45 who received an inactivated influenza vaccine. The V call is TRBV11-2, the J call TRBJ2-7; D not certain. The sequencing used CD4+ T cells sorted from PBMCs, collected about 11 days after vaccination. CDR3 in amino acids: CASSLGQDLYEQYF. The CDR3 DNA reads TGTGCCAGCAGCTTAGGCCAGGATCTCTACGAGCAGTACTTC.